This T cell receptor beta chain stems from a study of shared clonotypes between healthy human individuals. On the study more broadly: Used for every donor were three CD4 naive, three CD4 memory, two CD8 naive and one CD8 memory plate. Study-wide results and limits: Non-shared clonotypes had lower generation probabilities than those shared by all four donors. Sorted-subset samples were not fully sequenced, rarefaction indicated.

There are 16 residues in the CDR3. The trim removed 3 bases at V and 5 bases at J, leaving 10 bases unmatched. CDR1 and CDR2 (germline): SGDLS, YYNGEE. This table comes from immunoSEQ multiplex PCR, and its TCRdb copy is limited to in-frame clones, with some not included. The sample has over 2 million clones; 92% are singletons. On this clone: Its antigen is not identified.

A CD45RA-negative memory subset and a CD45RA+ naive subset were separated from the CD4+ cells. The gene calls are TRBV9 and TRBJ2-1; 8 nucleotides line up with TRBD2. This TCR derives from a man between 18 and 35 years old in good health. Some clones in this sample may be carry-over from other donors' samples. The sequenced sample consisted of naive CD4+ T cells from PBMCs. Subset noted: CD45RA+ positively selected. CDR3 nucleotides: TGTGCCAGCAGCGCCCTGACTAGCGCACTAGACAATGAGCAGTTCTTC. Translated: CASSALTSALDNEQFF.